Reported below is one TCR beta chain. The antigen is unknown. Time point meaning: late sampling 161 to 241 days after vaccination in a few convalescent patients. Stated treatment: approximately 11-day PBMC culture with coronavirus spike peptide pools or control peptides (ViraFEST assay). Sequence data for DNA of cultured CD4+ T cells were generated by the Oncomine TCR Beta short-read assay. Via MiXCR, TCRdb re-called the PCR reads, giving one row per CDR3 protein. The sample yields around 18,000 distinct CDR3 sequences, roughly 49% seen once. This record comes from a study of vaccination and CD4 T cells after COVID-19. General study findings and limits: Analysis of convalescent patients found that 304 of 307 vaccine-specific clones were spike mono-reactive. SARS-CoV-2-reactive clonotype medians increased from roughly 22 to 38, not significantly.

Trimming removed 5 bases from V and 1 base from J, with 23 bases in between. CDR3 size: 18 residues. Looked up from germline, CDR1 is MNHNS and CDR2 is SASEGT. The TCR was taken from a human donor who had recovered from COVID-19. V usage is TRBV6-1 and J usage is TRBJ1-2; weak D call: TRBD1 (6 bases). The input for sequencing was CD4+ T cells from blood, cultured in vitro, taken about 7 months after SARS-CoV-2 vaccination. CDR3: CASSSYVQGVGNNYGYTF. The CDR3 DNA reads TGTGCCAGCAGTAGTTATGTACAGGGCGTAGGAAATAACTATGGCTACACCTTC.